This T cell receptor beta chain is from a study of identical twins. The study, taken as a whole, reports: The abundant beta clonotypes from cord blood had fewer insertions, and memory repertoires had none of this.

Each CDR3 protein gets one entry after TCRdb re-called the 5' RACE reads with MiXCR. In the table there are approximately 260,000 distinct CDR3 sequences, about 8.3% of which are singletons. The sample holds many counts of this clonotype. The target antigen is unknown. V shed 5 bases and J 2 bases; nucleotides not matched to a gene: 5. CDR3 length equals 15 residues. The germline gives CDR1 MNHNS, CDR2 SASEGT. This sample also belongs to another study, concerning yellow fever vaccine responses in identical twins.

The sample comprised CD8+ T cells sorted from blood. This rearrangement joins TRBV6-1 to TRBJ2-5, with TRBD2 matching over 10 bases. The receptor was derived from a woman under 30 in good health. The CDR3 region is CASSPGGLAQETQYF. In DNA form, the CDR3 reads TGTGCCAGCAGTCCGGGGGGACTAGCGCAAGAGACCCAGTACTTC.